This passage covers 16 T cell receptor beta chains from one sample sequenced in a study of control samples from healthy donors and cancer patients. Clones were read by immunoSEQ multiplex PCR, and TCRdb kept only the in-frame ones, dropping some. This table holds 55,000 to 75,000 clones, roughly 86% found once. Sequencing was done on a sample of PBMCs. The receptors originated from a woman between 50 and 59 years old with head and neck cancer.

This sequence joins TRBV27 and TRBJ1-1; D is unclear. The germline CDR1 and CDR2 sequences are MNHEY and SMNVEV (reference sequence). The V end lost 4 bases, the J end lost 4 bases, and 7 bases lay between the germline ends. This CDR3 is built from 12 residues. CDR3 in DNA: TGTGCCAGCAGTTCGGTGGGCACTGAAGCTTTCTTT. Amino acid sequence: CASSSVGTEAFF.

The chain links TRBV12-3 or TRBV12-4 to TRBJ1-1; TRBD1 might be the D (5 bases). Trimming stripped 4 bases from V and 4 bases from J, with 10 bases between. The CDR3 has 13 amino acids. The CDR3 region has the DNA TGTGCCAGCAGTTCCACAGGATCCACTGAAGCTTTCTTT. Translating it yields CASSSTGSTEAFF.

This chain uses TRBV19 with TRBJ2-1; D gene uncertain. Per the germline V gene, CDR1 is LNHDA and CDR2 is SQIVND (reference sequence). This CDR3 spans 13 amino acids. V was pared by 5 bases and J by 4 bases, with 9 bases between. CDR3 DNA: TGTGCCAGTAGTTTCGGGCTTTACAATGAGCAGTTCTTC. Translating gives CASSFGLYNEQFF.

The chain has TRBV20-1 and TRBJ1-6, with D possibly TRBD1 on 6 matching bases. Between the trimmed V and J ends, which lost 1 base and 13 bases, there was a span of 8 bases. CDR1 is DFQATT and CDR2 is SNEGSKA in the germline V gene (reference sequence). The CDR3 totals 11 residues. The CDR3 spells CSARGRGPLHF. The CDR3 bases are TGCAGTGCTAGAGGCAGGGGTCCCCTCCACTTT.

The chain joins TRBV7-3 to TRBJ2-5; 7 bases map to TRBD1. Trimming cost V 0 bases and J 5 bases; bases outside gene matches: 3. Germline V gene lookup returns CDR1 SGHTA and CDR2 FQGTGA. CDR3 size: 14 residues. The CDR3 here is CASSLTGTAETQYF. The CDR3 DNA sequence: TGTGCCAGCAGCTTAACTGGGACAGCGGAGACCCAGTACTTC. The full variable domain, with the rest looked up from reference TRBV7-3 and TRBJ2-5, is GAGVSQTPSNKVTEKGKYVELRCDPISGHTALYWYRQSLGQGPEFLIYFQGTGAADDSGLPNDRFFAVRPEGSVSTLKIQRTERGDSAVYLCASSLTGTAETQYFGPGTRLLVL.

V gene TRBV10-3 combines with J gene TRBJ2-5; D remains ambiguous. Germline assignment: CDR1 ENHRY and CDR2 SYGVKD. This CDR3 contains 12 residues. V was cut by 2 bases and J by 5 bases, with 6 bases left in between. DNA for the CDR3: TGTGCCATCAGTGAGCGGTCGGAGACCCAGTACTTC. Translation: CAISERSETQYF.

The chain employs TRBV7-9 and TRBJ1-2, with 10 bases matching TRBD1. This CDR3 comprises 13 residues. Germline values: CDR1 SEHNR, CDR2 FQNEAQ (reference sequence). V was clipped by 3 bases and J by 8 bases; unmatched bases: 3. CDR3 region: CASSLDRGSGYTF. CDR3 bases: TGTGCCAGCAGCTTGGACAGGGGGTCAGGCTACACCTTC.

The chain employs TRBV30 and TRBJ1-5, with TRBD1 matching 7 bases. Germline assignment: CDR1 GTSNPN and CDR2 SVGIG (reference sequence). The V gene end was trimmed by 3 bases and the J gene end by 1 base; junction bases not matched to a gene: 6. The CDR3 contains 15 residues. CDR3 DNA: TGTGCCTGGAGGGTTCGACAGGGCAGCAATCAGCCCCAGCATTTT. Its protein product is CAWRVRQGSNQPQHF.

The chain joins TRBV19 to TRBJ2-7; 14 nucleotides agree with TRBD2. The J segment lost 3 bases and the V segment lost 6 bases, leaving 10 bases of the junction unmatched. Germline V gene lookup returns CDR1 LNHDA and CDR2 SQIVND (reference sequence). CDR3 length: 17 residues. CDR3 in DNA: TGTGCCAGTAGAAGGACTAGCGGGGGGTCCCTTTACTACGAGCAGTACTTC. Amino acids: CASRRTSGGSLYYEQYF.

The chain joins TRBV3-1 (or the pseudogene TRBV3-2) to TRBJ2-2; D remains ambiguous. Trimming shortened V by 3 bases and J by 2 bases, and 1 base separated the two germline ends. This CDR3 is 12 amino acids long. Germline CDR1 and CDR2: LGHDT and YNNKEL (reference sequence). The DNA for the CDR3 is TGTGCCAGCAGCCACAACACCGGGGAGCTGTTTTTT. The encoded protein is CASSHNTGELFF.

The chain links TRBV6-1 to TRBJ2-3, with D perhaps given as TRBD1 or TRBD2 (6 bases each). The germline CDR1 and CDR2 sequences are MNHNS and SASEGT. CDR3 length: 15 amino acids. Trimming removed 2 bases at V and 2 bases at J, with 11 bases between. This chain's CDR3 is CASSELGGHTDTQYF. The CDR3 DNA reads TGTGCCAGCAGTGAATTGGGGGGCCACACAGATACGCAGTATTTT.

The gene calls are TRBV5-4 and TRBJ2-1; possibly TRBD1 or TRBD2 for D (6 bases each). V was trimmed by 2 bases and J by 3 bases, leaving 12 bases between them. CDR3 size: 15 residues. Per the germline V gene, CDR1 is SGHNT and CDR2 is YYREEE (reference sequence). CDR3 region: CASSFKQGGYNEQFF. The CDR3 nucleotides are TGTGCCAGCAGCTTCAAACAGGGAGGCTACAATGAGCAGTTCTTC.

The CDR3 protein is CASSCPGPNSPLHF. The CDR3 region has the DNA TGTGCCAGCAGCTGCCCGGGGCCTAATTCACCCCTCCACTTT. The chain has TRBV21-1 and TRBJ1-6. TRBV21-1 is flagged as a pseudogene. The CDR3 contains 14 residues.

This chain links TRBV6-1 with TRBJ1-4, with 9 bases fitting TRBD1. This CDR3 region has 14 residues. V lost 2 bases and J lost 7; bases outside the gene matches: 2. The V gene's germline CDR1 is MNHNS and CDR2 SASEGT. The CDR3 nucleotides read TGTGCCAGCAGTGAATACAGGGGGCTTGAAAAACTGTTTTTT. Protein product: CASSEYRGLEKLFF.

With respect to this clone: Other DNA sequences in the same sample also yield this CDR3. The CDR3, as DNA: TGTGCCAGCATTCGGACGGAGAACACTGAAGCTTTCTTT. It codes for CASIRTENTEAFF. The chain recombines TRBV28 with TRBJ1-1; D unresolved. This CDR3 region has 13 residues. Per the germline V gene, CDR1 is MDHEN and CDR2 is SYDVKM. With 7 bases removed from V and 1 base from J, the gap between germline ends came to 10 bases.

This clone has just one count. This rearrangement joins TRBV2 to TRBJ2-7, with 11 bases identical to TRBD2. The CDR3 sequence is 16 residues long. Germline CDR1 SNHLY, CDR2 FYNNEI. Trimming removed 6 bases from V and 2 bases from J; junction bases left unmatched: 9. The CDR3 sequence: CASRGVTSGAAYEQYF. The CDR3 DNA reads TGTGCCAGCAGGGGCGTGACTAGCGGGGCCGCCTACGAGCAGTACTTC.